This TCR beta chain was observed in a study of shared clonotypes between healthy human individuals. Whole-study context: Each donor contributed plates that comprised three CD4 naive, three CD4 memory, two CD8 naive and one CD8 memory. Study-wide findings and caveats: Generation probabilities were higher for clonotypes shared across all four sorted-subset donors than for unshared ones. Depth of sequencing was expected to influence donor clonotype sharing.

In its sample, this clone was seen a few times. Its cognate antigen is unknown. Other DNA variants within this sample encode the same CDR3. Genomic DNA of every subset was divided equally among multiple immunoSEQ plates. TCRdb's copy holds only in-frame clones and misses some; the assay was immunoSEQ multiplex PCR. The sample includes some 2 million clones, 90% to 95% of them seen just once. The trim removed 6 bases at V and 1 base at J, leaving 4 bases unmatched. CDR3 length equals 15 residues. Germline V lookup: CDR1 WNHNN, CDR2 SYGVQD (reference sequence). This chain connects TRBV10-1 to TRBJ2-2; 8 bases map to TRBD1. The sequencing sample was made of naive CD4+ T cells sorted from blood. Sample subset: CD45RA+ positively selected. This TCR came from a man younger than 30 in good health. CDR3 nucleotides: TGCGCCAGCAGGTCCGGGACAGGGAACACCGGGGAGCTGTTTTTT. Residues: CASRSGTGNTGELFF.